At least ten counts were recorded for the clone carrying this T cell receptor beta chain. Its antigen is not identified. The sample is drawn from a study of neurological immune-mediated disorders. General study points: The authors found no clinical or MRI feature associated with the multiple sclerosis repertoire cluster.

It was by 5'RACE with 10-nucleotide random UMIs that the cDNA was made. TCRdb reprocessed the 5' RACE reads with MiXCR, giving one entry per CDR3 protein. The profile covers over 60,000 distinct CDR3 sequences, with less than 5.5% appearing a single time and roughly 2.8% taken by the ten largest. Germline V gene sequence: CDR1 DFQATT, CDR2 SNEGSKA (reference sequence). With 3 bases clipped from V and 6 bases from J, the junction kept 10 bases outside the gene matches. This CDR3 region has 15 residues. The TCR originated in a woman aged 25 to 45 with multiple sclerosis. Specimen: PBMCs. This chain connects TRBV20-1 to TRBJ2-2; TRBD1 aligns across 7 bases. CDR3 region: CSASRQGTDAGELFF. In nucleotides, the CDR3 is TGCAGTGCTAGTCGGCAGGGGACAGACGCCGGGGAGCTGTTTTTT.